Below are 29 T cell receptor beta chains sequenced from a single sample in a study of cytomegalovirus exposure and HLA in healthy donors. The PCR used 60 Vbeta and 13 Jbeta primers. Clones were read by immunoSEQ multiplex PCR, and TCRdb kept only the in-frame ones, dropping some. This sample has about 150,000 clones; roughly 80% occur once, and the top ten carry under 4.5%. Source material: PBMCs. These receptor sequences come from a woman in her thirties or forties in good health and CMV-seronegative.

The chain employs TRBV5-1 and TRBJ1-2, with a possible D match to TRBD1 (5 bases). There are 13 residues in the CDR3. CDR1 SGHRS and CDR2 YFSETQ come from the germline V gene. Trimming took 0 bases from V and 5 from J, leaving 8 bases between them. In DNA form, the CDR3 reads TGCGCCAGCAGCTTGGAGACAGAGTATGGCTACACCTTC. Protein product: CASSLETEYGYTF. The full variable domain, rest sourced from reference TRBV5-1 and TRBJ1-2, is KAGVTQTPRYLIKTRGQQVTLSCSPISGHRSVSWYQQTPGQGLQFLFEYFSETQRNKGNFPGRFSGRQFSNSRSEMNVSTLELGDSALYLCASSLETEYGYTFGSGTRLTVV.

This chain connects TRBV5-6 to TRBJ1-1; tentative D call: TRBD1 (5 bases). The length of the CDR3 is 13 residues. Looked up from germline, CDR1 is SGHDT and CDR2 is YYEEEE. Trimming took off 4 bases at V and 3 bases at J, with 10 bases between the two ends. The CDR3 bases are TGTGCCAGCAGCAAGACAGTGGACACTGAAGCTTTCTTT. It yields the protein CASSKTVDTEAFF.

The chain combines TRBV2 with TRBJ1-1; D is perhaps TRBD1 (5 bases). This CDR3 region has 13 residues. The V gene lost 7 bases and the J gene lost 1 base, with 10 bases spanning the gap. CDR1 is SNHLY and CDR2 is FYNNEI in the germline V gene. The CDR3: CASTATANTEAFF. The CDR3 nucleotides read TGTGCCAGCACTGCGACAGCGAACACTGAAGCTTTCTTT.

V is TRBV19 and J is TRBJ1-1, with D hard to call. Germline CDR1 is LNHDA and CDR2 is SQIVND (reference sequence). This CDR3 region has 13 residues. Trimming removed 3 bases from V and 1 base from J, with 6 bases in between. CDR3: CASSINRNTEAFF. The DNA of the CDR3 is TGTGCCAGTAGTATTAACAGGAACACTGAAGCTTTCTTT.

This rearrangement joins TRBV5-1 to TRBJ1-1; 8 nucleotides line up with TRBD1. After removal of 3 bases from V and 1 base from J, the junction contained 5 bases not matched to a gene. CDR1 and CDR2 (germline): SGHRS, YFSETQ. The CDR3 is 15 residues long. CDR3 DNA: TGCGCCAGCAGCTCGCAGGGGGCTCCGAACACTGAAGCTTTCTTT. As protein: CASSSQGAPNTEAFF.

The chain uses TRBV11-3 and TRBJ1-1, with 9 positions matching TRBD1. J gave up 2 bases and V 0 bases, and 13 bases lay outside the gene matches. This CDR3 is 19 amino acids long. Germline V lookup: CDR1 SGHNT, CDR2 YENEEA. The CDR3 DNA follows: TGTGCCAGCAGCTTAGAGAACAGGGGGCTAATAAAAGGAAACACTGAAGCTTTCTTT. This sequence encodes CASSLENRGLIKGNTEAFF.

This chain uses TRBV6-1 with TRBJ2-7; D is uncertain. The length of the CDR3 is 14 residues. Germline-derived CDR1 and CDR2 are MNHNS and SASEGT. Trimming pared 0 bases from V and 3 bases from J, leaving 9 bases between. CDR3 in DNA: TGTGCCAGCAGTGAAGCGGGCCTGGGCTACGAGCAGTACTTC. Residues: CASSEAGLGYEQYF.

The chain couples TRBV5-1 to TRBJ2-2; 7 bases agree with TRBD1. CDR3 length: 16 amino acids. V dropped 6 bases and J dropped 6; count of bases not matched to a gene: 14. CDR1 and CDR2 from the germline V gene are SGHRS and YFSETQ. CDR3 coding DNA: TGCGCCAGCACCACCCTTAGCAGGGGGAATCCCGGGGAGCTGTTTTTT. Amino acids: CASTTLSRGNPGELFF. Based on the CDR3 plus reference TRBV5-1 and TRBJ2-2, the full variable domain is KAGVTQTPRYLIKTRGQQVTLSCSPISGHRSVSWYQQTPGQGLQFLFEYFSETQRNKGNFPGRFSGRQFSNSRSEMNVSTLELGDSALYLCASTTLSRGNPGELFFGEGSRLTVL.

This clone was seen only a few times. The CDR3 coding sequence is TGTGCCAGCAGCTTGTTCGGGACAGGGTTCACTGAAGCTTTCTTT. Its protein product is CASSLFGTGFTEAFF. V gene TRBV5-6 combines with J gene TRBJ1-1, with 9 bases fitting TRBD1. The V gene end was trimmed by 1 base and the J gene end by 4 bases; junction bases not matched to a gene: 5. CDR1 is SGHDT, CDR2 YYEEEE, per germline. The CDR3 has 15 amino acids.

The chain employs TRBV28 and TRBJ1-1, with TRBD1 identical over 11 bases. The CDR3 extends over 15 amino acids. Looked up from germline, CDR1 is MDHEN and CDR2 is SYDVKM. V shed 2 bases and J 5 bases; nucleotides not matched to a gene: 4. The CDR3 reads CASSLGDRGETEAFF. CDR3 coding DNA: TGTGCCAGCAGTTTAGGGGACAGGGGGGAAACTGAAGCTTTCTTT.

The chain uses TRBV5-1 and TRBJ1-1, with D unclear. In germline, CDR1 is SGHRS, CDR2 YFSETQ. This CDR3 region has 14 residues. Trimming took off 1 base at V and 1 base at J, with 8 bases between the two ends. In DNA form, the CDR3 reads TGCGCCAGCAGCTTGCTGGCACAGAACACTGAAGCTTTCTTT. Translated, it gives CASSLLAQNTEAFF.

The chain combines TRBV5-6 with TRBJ2-5, with D perhaps matching TRBD2 (5 bases). Germline values: CDR1 SGHDT, CDR2 YYEEEE. This CDR3 is built from 15 residues. V was pared by 2 bases and J by 0 bases, with 11 bases between. The DNA of the CDR3 is TGTGCCAGCAGCTTCAGGCGGGTCCACCAAGAGACCCAGTACTTC. This sequence encodes CASSFRRVHQETQYF.

This clone was counted a few times. The chain uses TRBV27 and TRBJ1-2, with TRBD1 matching over 8 bases. The ends lost 4 bases at V and 8 bases at J; junction bases unmatched: 6. Germline values: CDR1 MNHEY, CDR2 SMNVEV (reference sequence). The CDR3 consists of 13 residues. The CDR3: CASSSRRDRGYTF. The CDR3 DNA sequence: TGTGCCAGCAGTTCCCGCCGGGACAGGGGCTACACCTTC.

The CDR3: CASSLGATNEKLFF. CDR3 nucleotide sequence: TGTGCCAGCAGTTTAGGAGCAACTAATGAAAAACTGTTTTTT. The V call is TRBV28, the J call TRBJ1-4; D is uncertain. There are 14 residues in the CDR3. Per the germline V gene, CDR1 is MDHEN and CDR2 is SYDVKM. Trimming pared 2 bases from V and 0 bases from J, leaving 4 bases between.

The V call is TRBV27, the J call TRBJ1-2; TRBD1 matches 8 bases. The germline V gene has CDR1 MNHEY and CDR2 SMNVEV (reference sequence). Germline trimming cut 7 bases from V and 6 bases from J; bases unmatched to any gene: 4. The CDR3 has 12 amino acids. CDR3 residues: CASTDRVNGYTF. CDR3 coding DNA: TGTGCCAGCACGGACAGGGTAAATGGCTACACCTTC.

This chain uses TRBV27 with TRBJ1-5, with TRBD1 as a possible D gene (6 bases). Trimming left V 5 bases short and J 1 base short, with 12 bases between. Looked up from germline, CDR1 is MNHEY and CDR2 is SMNVEV (reference sequence). The CDR3 length is 15 residues. The CDR3 sequence: CASSNRAWSNQPQHF. The CDR3 bases are TGTGCCAGCAGTAACAGGGCCTGGAGCAATCAGCCCCAGCATTTT.

The chain carries TRBV27 and TRBJ2-1; 9 nucleotides line up with TRBD1. Losses at the gene ends were 7 bases for V and 0 bases for J; bases not matched to a gene: 1. The CDR3 is 14 residues long. CDR1 MNHEY and CDR2 SMNVEV come from the germline V gene (reference sequence). The CDR3, as DNA: TGTGCCAGCACGACAGGGGGCTCCTACAATGAGCAGTTCTTC. Its translation is CASTTGGSYNEQFF.

The chain recombines TRBV6-1 with TRBJ1-1, with 7 bases identical to TRBD1. After removal of 4 bases from V and 9 bases from J, the junction contained 8 bases not matched to a gene. The CDR3 consists of 13 residues. CDR1 MNHNS and CDR2 SASEGT come from the germline V gene. CDR3 coding DNA: TGTGCCAGCAGTGGTACAGGGGCGCCCCAAGCTTTCTTT. This encodes CASSGTGAPQAFF.

This clone was picked up one time. The chain joins TRBV5-1 to TRBJ2-7; D is uncertain. Deletions cut 4 bases from V and 0 bases from J, with 8 bases between. CDR1 and CDR2 from the germline V gene are SGHRS and YFSETQ. This CDR3 is 13 amino acids long. The DNA of the CDR3 is TGCGCCAGCAGCACCCCGAGCTCCTACGAGCAGTACTTC. Its translation: CASSTPSSYEQYF.

The chain combines TRBV6-5 with TRBJ2-5; possible D gene TRBD2, 6 bases. There are 13 residues in the CDR3. Germline-derived CDR1 and CDR2 are MNHEY and SVGAGI. Trimming removed 6 bases from V and 2 bases from J, with 10 bases in between. The CDR3 loop is CASSLGLQETQYF. The CDR3 region has the DNA TGTGCCAGCAGCCTGGGACTGCAAGAGACCCAGTACTTC.

This clone was seen a single time. The V gene is TRBV4-1, the J gene TRBJ2-1; 9 nucleotides line up with TRBD1. With 4 bases clipped from V and 2 bases from J, the junction kept 6 bases outside the gene matches. Germline V gene sequence: CDR1 MGHRA, CDR2 YSYEKL. This CDR3 is built from 16 residues. CDR3 region: CASSRHRDRAYNEQFF. DNA for the CDR3: TGCGCCAGCAGCCGCCACCGGGACAGGGCCTACAATGAGCAGTTCTTC.

In its sample, this clone was seen a few times. The rearrangement links TRBV30 to TRBJ2-5; D unresolved. The CDR3 is 14 amino acids. V gave up 3 bases and J gave up 1 base, with 12 bases separating them. CDR1 is GTSNPN, CDR2 SVGIG, per germline (reference sequence). In DNA form, the CDR3 reads TGTGCCTGGAGAAAGAGGCGGATCCAAGAGACCCAGTACTTC. Its protein product is CAWRKRRIQETQYF.

The chain links TRBV7-9 to TRBJ2-1; 9 positions match TRBD2. The J segment lost 3 bases and the V segment lost 6 bases, leaving 3 bases of the junction unmatched. The germline CDR1 and CDR2 sequences are SEHNR and FQNEAQ (reference sequence). The CDR3 contains 14 residues. The CDR3 sequence is CASSLTSGYNEQFF. CDR3 DNA: TGTGCCAGCAGTTTGACTAGCGGCTACAATGAGCAGTTCTTC.

The chain employs TRBV11-2 and TRBJ2-2; 8 bases line up with TRBD2. The CDR3 spans 18 residues. Losses at the gene ends were 2 bases for V and 6 bases for J; bases not matched to a gene: 14. Germline-derived CDR1 and CDR2 are SGHAT and FQNNGV. CDR3 in DNA: TGTGCCAGCAGCTTATTCTGGCGGGGGGCGCGGTTCCCCGGGGAGCTGTTTTTT. Translation: CASSLFWRGARFPGELFF. The full variable domain, rest sourced from reference TRBV11-2 and TRBJ2-2, is EAGVAQSPRYKIIEKRQSVAFWCNPISGHATLYWYQQILGQGPKLLIQFQNNGVVDDSQLPKDRFSAERLKGVDSTLKIQPAKLEDSAVYLCASSLFWRGARFPGELFFGEGSRLTVL.

The rearrangement joins TRBV10-3 to TRBJ1-1; D remains ambiguous. The CDR3 is 15 residues long. V was trimmed by 2 bases and J by 1 base, leaving 11 bases between them. Per germline, CDR1 ENHRY and CDR2 SYGVKD. The CDR3 region is CAISEVGRSNTEAFF. CDR3 sequence (DNA): TGTGCCATCAGTGAGGTTGGCAGATCGAACACTGAAGCTTTCTTT.

This clone was counted only a few times. J is TRBJ1-1 and V is TRBV30; D gene unclear. CDR3 size: 11 residues. Germline loops: CDR1 GTSNPN, CDR2 SVGIG (reference sequence). V was pared by 0 bases and J by 5 bases, with 4 bases between. The CDR3 DNA reads TGTGCCTGGAGTGTTTTAACTGAAGCTTTCTTT. Protein sequence: CAWSVLTEAFF.

This clone was seen more than once but under ten times. The rearrangement joins TRBV11-3 to TRBJ2-2; 9 bases align to TRBD1. From germline, CDR1 is SGHNT and CDR2 YENEEA. The CDR3 length is 15 residues. V was pared by 1 base and J by 5 bases, with 2 bases of the junction left unmatched. CDR3 loop: CASSLVQGATGELFF. The CDR3 DNA reads TGTGCCAGCAGCTTAGTACAGGGGGCGACCGGGGAGCTGTTTTTT.

This sequence joins TRBV6-5 and TRBJ2-2; TRBD1 matches at 7 bases. V dropped 5 bases and J dropped 4; count of bases not matched to a gene: 7. Germline loops: CDR1 MNHEY, CDR2 SVGAGI. The CDR3 is 15 amino acids. The CDR3 loop reads CASSPAGTATGELFF. The DNA for the CDR3 is TGTGCCAGCAGTCCCGCCGGGACAGCCACCGGGGAGCTGTTTTTT.

V is TRBV2 and J is TRBJ2-5, with 14 bases fitting TRBD2. CDR1 and CDR2 from the germline V gene are SNHLY and FYNNEI. Trimming cost V 1 base and J 6 bases; bases outside gene matches: 7. This CDR3 contains 17 residues. The CDR3 here is CASSEGRLAGGYKTQYF. The CDR3 nucleotides are TGTGCCAGCAGTGAAGGCCGACTAGCGGGAGGGTACAAGACCCAGTACTTC.